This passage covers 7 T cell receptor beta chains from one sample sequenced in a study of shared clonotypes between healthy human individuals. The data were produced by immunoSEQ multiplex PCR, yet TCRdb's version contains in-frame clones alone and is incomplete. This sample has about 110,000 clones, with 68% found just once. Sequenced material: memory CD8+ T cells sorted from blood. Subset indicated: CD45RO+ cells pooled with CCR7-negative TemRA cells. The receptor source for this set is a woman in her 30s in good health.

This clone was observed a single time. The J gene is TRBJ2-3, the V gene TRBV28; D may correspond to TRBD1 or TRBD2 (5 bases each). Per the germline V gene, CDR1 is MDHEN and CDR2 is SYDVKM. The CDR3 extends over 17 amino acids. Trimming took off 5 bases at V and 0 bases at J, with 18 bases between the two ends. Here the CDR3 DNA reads TGTGCCAGCAGTAAAGGGACGGAAAGAGCCAGCACAGATACGCAGTATTTT. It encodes CASSKGTERASTDTQYF.

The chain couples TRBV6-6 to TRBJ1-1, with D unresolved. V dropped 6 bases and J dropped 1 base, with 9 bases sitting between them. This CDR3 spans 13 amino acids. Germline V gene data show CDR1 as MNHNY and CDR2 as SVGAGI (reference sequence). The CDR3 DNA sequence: TGTGCCAGCAGCAATTACAAGAACACTGAAGCTTTCTTT. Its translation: CASSNYKNTEAFF.

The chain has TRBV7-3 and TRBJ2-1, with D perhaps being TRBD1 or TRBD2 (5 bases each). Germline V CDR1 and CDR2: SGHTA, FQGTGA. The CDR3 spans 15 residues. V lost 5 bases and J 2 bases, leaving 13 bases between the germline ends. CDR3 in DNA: TGTGCCAGCAGCCTCTGGGGGTGGCCCTACAATGAGCAGTTCTTC. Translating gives CASSLWGWPYNEQFF.

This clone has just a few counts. The chain's CDR3 is CASSELAGGNEQFF. In DNA, the CDR3 is TGTGCCAGCAGTGAACTAGCGGGAGGTAATGAGCAGTTCTTC. This chain joins TRBV6-1 and TRBJ2-1; 11 nucleotides match TRBD2. The germline V gene has CDR1 MNHNS and CDR2 SASEGT. The CDR3 extends over 14 amino acids. Trimming took 2 bases from V and 7 from J; bases not matched to a gene: 1.

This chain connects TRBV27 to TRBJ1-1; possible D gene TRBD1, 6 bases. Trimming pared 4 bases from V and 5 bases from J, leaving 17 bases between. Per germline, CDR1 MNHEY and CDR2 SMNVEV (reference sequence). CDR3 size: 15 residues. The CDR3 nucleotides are TGTGCCAGCAGTTATGCCAGGGGCGCTCCAACTGAAGCTTTCTTT. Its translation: CASSYARGAPTEAFF.

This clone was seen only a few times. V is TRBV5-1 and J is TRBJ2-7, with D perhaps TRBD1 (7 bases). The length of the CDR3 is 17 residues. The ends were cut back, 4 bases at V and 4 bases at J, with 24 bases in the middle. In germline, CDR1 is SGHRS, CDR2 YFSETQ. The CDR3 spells CASSDSPGGGQVYEQYF. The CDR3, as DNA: TGCGCCAGCAGCGACTCCCCCGGGGGAGGACAGGTTTACGAGCAGTACTTC.

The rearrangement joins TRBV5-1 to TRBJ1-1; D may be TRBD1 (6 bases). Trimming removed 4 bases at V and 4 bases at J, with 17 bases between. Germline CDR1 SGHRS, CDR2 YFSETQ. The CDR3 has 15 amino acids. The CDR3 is CASSPSGGYGTEAFF. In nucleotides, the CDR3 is TGCGCCAGCAGCCCATCGGGGGGCTACGGCACTGAAGCTTTCTTT.